Sequencing of this TCR beta chain was carried out in a study of T cells in Graves' hyperthyroidism and ophthalmopathy. This clonotype occurred a few times. Amplification yielded TCR beta CDR3 regions, with RNA transcripts as the source. HTBI primers were used for first-round RT-PCR of the TCR CDR3. TCRdb re-called the multiplex PCR reads with MiXCR, one entry per CDR3 protein. The sample consists of hundreds of thousands of distinct CDR3 sequences, 14% of them appearing once. Losses at the gene ends were 0 bases for V and 3 bases for J; bases not matched to a gene: 4. The CDR3 covers 16 residues. Germline loops: CDR1 MNHNY, CDR2 SVGAGI (reference sequence).

What was sequenced was blood. This receptor was taken from a woman under 30 with Graves' hyperthyroidism. The V and J genes are TRBV6-6 and TRBJ2-7, with 11 bases lining up with TRBD2. The CDR3 DNA follows: TGTGCCAGCAGTTACTCGGCTAGCGGGAGGTTCTACGAGCAGTACTTC. Translation gives CASSYSASGRFYEQYF.